The clone carrying this TCR beta chain was seen a handful of times. Time point meaning: newly diagnosed GD, antithyroid drugs for less than 3 months. Extracted PBMC RNA gave rise to the TCR library. The data derive from a study of regulatory T cells in long-lasting Graves disease. Building the TCR beta libraries relied on iRepertoire HTBI primers, and CDR3 regions underwent Arm-PCR. TCRdb redid the calling of the multiplex PCR reads with MiXCR, one entry per CDR3 protein. The sample holds about half a million distinct CDR3 sequences, more than 10% seen once. Another study also made use of these data, one on T cells in Graves' hyperthyroidism and ophthalmopathy.

The sequencing here drew on peripheral blood mononuclear cells (PBMCs), taken at new diagnosis, from a patient treated with antithyroid drugs. The TCR sequence derives from a woman in her 30s with Graves disease.

CDR3 sequence reads: CASSLRQIDKNIQYF. CDR3 sequence (DNA): TGTGCCAGCAGCCTAAGACAGATAGATAAAAACATTCAGTACTTC. The chain is built from TRBV7-8 and TRBJ2-4; maybe TRBD1 (5 bases). This CDR3 has 15 residues. Per germline, CDR1 SGHVS and CDR2 FQNEAQ. The V end lost 5 bases, the J end lost 4 bases, and 15 bases lay between the germline ends.